The subject of this entry is one T cell receptor beta chain. Its antigen is currently not known. No base quality information exists; no much larger clone differs at one position. This entry comes from a study of blood T cell repertoires in COVID-19 (dated by TCRdb to 2020 to 2022). Context from the whole study: The collaborator samples originated in the United States, Italy and Spain and spanned the acute and convalescent phases of COVID-19. The material from the prospective study consisted of cDNA or gDNA derived from T cells, B-cell-depleted T cells, or PBMCs. Deeply sampled blood TCRbeta repertoires from subjects exposed to, actively infected with, or recovered from COVID-19 were included in the dataset. A freely available public database, intended as a resource for researchers studying the immune response to SARS-CoV-2, is where the repertoires were released. Samples were obtained from the ongoing ImmuneRACE study (first 160 participants) and from about 1,300 subjects provided by 6 global collaborators. Sample metadata almost always included a de-identified subject ID, COVID-19 status, age in years and sex. HLA class I and class II types, where available, came from metadata supplied by the sample provider rather than from assay-based typing. The study at large found these results: The quantity of clinical and demographic metadata differed by source and by participant and was supplied without curation.

The immunoSEQ Assay, a bias-controlled multiplex PCR, was used to amplify TCRbeta CDR3 regions from genomic DNA. The published analysis was carried out like this. Within the assay, amplification of reference gene primers was used to estimate how many nucleated cells each sample contained. To quantify the absolute abundance of each unique TCRbeta CDR3 rearrangement, sequence reads were collapsed and filtered. Productive Simpson clonality was computed per sample as the square root of Simpson's diversity index over productive rearrangements. This is the immuneACCESS table as TCRdb keeps it, with only in-frame sequences that have V and J called. A part of the clones is gone; compared with another copy, unresolved V genes explain less than half, and the rest is unexplained. V, J and clone size are those of that table, while D and trimming were read from the DNA. The sample includes 95,000 or so clones, with 75% to 90% observed a single time. The top ten clones comprise 1% to 1.5% of the sample.

V and J lose 1 base and 2 bases, and a span of 5 bases separates them. In the germline V gene, CDR1 corresponds to SGHVS and CDR2 to FQNEAQ. CDR3 length: 13 amino acids, cysteine to phenylalanine. The entry retains the CDR3 DNA only, 39 bases that are in frame from base 1. Whole blood was collected in K2EDTA tubes by collaborating institutions according to the institutions' own protocols. For TCRbeta analysis, collaborator samples were shipped as frozen whole blood, as isolated PBMCs, or as DNA extracted from either sample type. The sequencing sample was made of peripheral blood. The receptor was derived from an elderly man with active or convalescent COVID-19. Here the chain combines TRBV7-8 and TRBJ1-2, with no confident D gene call. The DNA sequence is TGTGCCAGCAGCTTAGAACGGAACTATGGCTACACCTTC. Its translation reads: CASSLERNYGYTF.